Detailed here is one T cell receptor (beta chain). The CDR3 covers 14 residues. V trimming: 2 bases; J trimming: 8 bases; junction bases outside the gene matches: 5. Germline V gene lookup returns CDR1 MDHEN and CDR2 SYDVKM. Everyone who took part was roughly 18 to 89 years old, and they came from about two dozen US areas. This record belongs to a study of blood T cell repertoires in COVID-19. The authors' processing: For nucleated cells, counts were estimated from reference gene primer amplification. Some clones are missing from TCRdb's copy, which holds only in-frame ones; the method was immunoSEQ multiplex PCR. The V and J calls and clone size were taken over from that table, and D and trimming were inferred from the DNA. The data hold about 220,000 clones, with 85% to 90% observed a single time.

The chain has TRBV28 and TRBJ1-4; 7 bases fit TRBD1. Material: PBMCs or T cells enriched from blood (not recorded which). The receptor was derived from a woman younger than 30 in a cohort exposed to, infected with or recovered from COVID-19 (not recorded which). DNA for the CDR3: TGTGCCAGCAGTTTAACAGGACAGGACGAAAAACTGTTTTTT. Residues: CASSLTGQDEKLFF.